The T cell receptor beta chain under discussion was sequenced for a study of blood T cells in healthy people across ages. Regarding the study as a whole: Measured against age, TCR beta diversity per million T cells decreased in a roughly linear manner. Correlation between TCR beta diversity and naive T cell percentage was strong.

It was with a sample-barcoded 5' primer and a J-beta primer mix that a second PCR of roughly 7 to 12 cycles was run. Each CDR3 protein is one row after TCRdb ran MiXCR on the 5' RACE reads. The table has some 1.4 million distinct CDR3 sequences, approximately 40% seen once. This clonotype showed up just a few times. Antigen: not known. CDR3 size: 14 residues. The V gene lost 1 base and the J gene lost 4 bases, with 10 bases spanning the gap. Germline V gives CDR1 MGHRA, CDR2 YSYEKL. This chain links TRBV4-1 with TRBJ1-2, with no clear D. This sequence was found in a woman under 30 in good health. The sequenced material came from blood. The CDR3 DNA is TGCGCCAGCAGCCAAGTGGTGGGCTCCTATGGCTACACCTTC. The encoded protein is CASSQVVGSYGYTF.